Listed below are T cell receptor beta chains from one sample, sequenced in a study of T cell responses to AZD1222 COVID-19 vaccine. Produced via immunoSEQ multiplex PCR; TCRdb's table is partial and in-frame only. Among some 150,000 clones, about 92% were seen once, and the ten largest hold about 2.8%. The sequencing here drew on peripheral blood, taken on day 0 of AZD1222 vaccination. The origin of the receptors is an adult in good health. The CDR3 runs from the conserved cysteine through the conserved F or W. Each record gives: CDR3 protein, CDR3 DNA, clone size, J gene, V gene, D gene. D genes are given only for firm matches. Not every row has a clone size; where given, it reads once, few, many or a size class.

CDR3aa: CASSGGFNEQFF
CDR3nt: TGTGCCAGCAGCGGTGGGTTTAATGAGCAGTTCTTC
abundance: NA
j_gene: TRBJ2-1
v_gene: TRBV9
d_gene: NA

CDR3aa: CASRKHRGLGTEAFF
CDR3nt: TGTGCCAGCAGAAAGCACAGGGGGCTAGGGACTGAAGCTTTCTTT
abundance: NA
j_gene: TRBJ1-1
v_gene: TRBV27
d_gene: TRBD1

CDR3aa: CASSLRDRDEQFF
CDR3nt: TGTGCCAGCAGTTTGAGGGACAGGGACGAGCAGTTCTTC
abundance: NA
j_gene: TRBJ2-1
v_gene: TRBV12-3/TRBV12-4
d_gene: TRBD1

CDR3aa: CASSLASGLAGGYEQYF
CDR3nt: TGTGCCAGCAGCTTAGCGTCGGGGCTAGCGGGAGGCTACGAGCAGTACTTC
abundance: NA
j_gene: TRBJ2-7
v_gene: TRBV7-2
d_gene: TRBD2

CDR3aa: CASSLRGNTEAFF
CDR3nt: TGTGCCAGCAGCTTGCGCGGGAACACTGAAGCTTTCTTT
abundance: NA
j_gene: TRBJ1-1
v_gene: TRBV5-4
d_gene: NA

CDR3aa: CASGDGGYYGYTF
CDR3nt: TGTGCTAGTGGGGATGGTGGGTACTATGGCTACACCTTC
abundance: NA
j_gene: TRBJ1-2
v_gene: TRBV12-5
d_gene: NA

CDR3aa: CASRRQTANYGYTF
CDR3nt: TGTGCCAGTAGGCGACAGACCGCTAACTATGGCTACACCTTC
abundance: NA
j_gene: TRBJ1-2
v_gene: TRBV19
d_gene: NA

CDR3aa: CASSIRAGGPYEQFF
CDR3nt: TGTGCCAGTAGTATACGAGCGGGAGGGCCTTATGAGCAGTTCTTC
abundance: NA
j_gene: TRBJ2-1
v_gene: TRBV19
d_gene: TRBD2

CDR3aa: CASSALTRDVDTQYF
CDR3nt: TGTGCCAGCAGTGCTCTCACCCGGGATGTAGATACGCAGTATTTT
abundance: once
j_gene: TRBJ2-3
v_gene: TRBV5-6
d_gene: NA

CDR3aa: CATSEGGRYEQYF
CDR3nt: TGTGCCACCAGCGAAGGGGGCAGGTACGAGCAGTACTTC
abundance: NA
j_gene: TRBJ2-7
v_gene: TRBV15
d_gene: TRBD1

CDR3aa: CASSYYTYSATGELFF
CDR3nt: TGTGCCAGCAGTTACTATACATATTCGGCGACCGGGGAGCTGTTTTTT
abundance: NA
j_gene: TRBJ2-2
v_gene: TRBV6-2/TRBV6-3
d_gene: NA

CDR3aa: CASSTVRFGTPNTEAFF
CDR3nt: TGTGCCAGCAGTACCGTGCGTTTCGGGACACCGAACACTGAAGCTTTCTTT
abundance: NA
j_gene: TRBJ1-1
v_gene: TRBV27
d_gene: NA

CDR3aa: CASSLGQPSGNTIYF
CDR3nt: TGTGCCAGCAGCTTGGGACAGCCCTCTGGAAACACCATATATTTT
abundance: NA
j_gene: TRBJ1-3
v_gene: TRBV5-4
d_gene: NA

CDR3aa: CSASLRGPSSEAFF
CDR3nt: TGCAGTGCTAGTCTTCGGGGCCCTTCCAGCGAAGCTTTCTTT
abundance: NA
j_gene: TRBJ1-1
v_gene: TRBV20-1
d_gene: NA

CDR3aa: CASSLGRSGPGGGEQFF
CDR3nt: TGTGCCAGCAGCTTGGGGAGGAGCGGACCCGGGGGAGGTGAGCAGTTCTTC
abundance: NA
j_gene: TRBJ2-1
v_gene: TRBV5-6
d_gene: NA

CDR3aa: CASKEGDLNTEAFF
CDR3nt: TGTGCCAGCAAGGAGGGGGACTTGAACACTGAAGCTTTCTTT
abundance: NA
j_gene: TRBJ1-1
v_gene: TRBV6-6
d_gene: NA

CDR3aa: CASSRGGGNTIYF
CDR3nt: TGCGCCAGCAGCCGAGGAGGGGGAAACACCATATATTTT
abundance: NA
j_gene: TRBJ1-3
v_gene: TRBV5-1
d_gene: NA

CDR3aa: CASSLTGEGNYGYTF
CDR3nt: TGCGCCAGCAGCTTGACAGGGGAAGGGAACTATGGCTACACCTTC
abundance: NA
j_gene: TRBJ1-2
v_gene: TRBV5-1
d_gene: TRBD1

CDR3aa: CASSLVGTGLGNTEAFF
CDR3nt: TGCGCCAGCAGCTTGGTGGGGACAGGGCTGGGGAACACTGAAGCTTTCTTT
abundance: once
j_gene: TRBJ1-1
v_gene: TRBV5-1
d_gene: TRBD1

CDR3aa: CASSEGRVDGYTF
CDR3nt: TGTGCCAGCAGCGAAGGGAGAGTAGATGGCTACACCTTC
abundance: NA
j_gene: TRBJ1-2
v_gene: TRBV5-4
d_gene: NA

CDR3aa: CASSLAGTSGINEQFF
CDR3nt: TGCGCCAGCAGCTTGGCCGGGACTAGCGGGATCAATGAGCAGTTCTTC
abundance: NA
j_gene: TRBJ2-1
v_gene: TRBV5-1
d_gene: TRBD2

CDR3aa: CASSQDSRDRGGYGYTF
CDR3nt: TGTGCCAGCAGCCAAGATTCCCGGGACAGGGGCGGGTATGGCTACACCTTC
abundance: NA
j_gene: TRBJ1-2
v_gene: TRBV14
d_gene: TRBD1

CDR3aa: CASSQLAGGSTDTQYF
CDR3nt: TGTGCCAGCAGCCAGTTAGCGGGGGGGAGCACAGATACGCAGTATTTT
abundance: NA
j_gene: TRBJ2-3
v_gene: TRBV3-1/TRBV3-2
d_gene: TRBD2

CDR3aa: CASRAEGARYGYTF
CDR3nt: TGTGCCAGCAGGGCTGAAGGGGCAAGGTATGGCTACACCTTC
abundance: NA
j_gene: TRBJ1-2
v_gene: TRBV2
d_gene: NA

CDR3aa: CASSFPGGFEQYF
CDR3nt: TGTGCCAGCAGTTTTCCCGGGGGCTTCGAGCAGTACTTC
abundance: NA
j_gene: TRBJ2-7
v_gene: TRBV27
d_gene: NA

CDR3aa: CASSPAQGGYGYTF
CDR3nt: TGTGCCAGCAGCCCGGCTCAGGGGGGTTATGGCTACACCTTC
abundance: NA
j_gene: TRBJ1-2
v_gene: TRBV7-9
d_gene: TRBD1

CDR3aa: CASSPRPDYGYTF
CDR3nt: TGTGCCAGCAGTCCCCGACCGGATTATGGCTACACCTTC
abundance: NA
j_gene: TRBJ1-2
v_gene: TRBV12-3/TRBV12-4
d_gene: NA

CDR3aa: CASSIEEGMNTEAFF
CDR3nt: TGTGCCAGTAGTATAGAGGAAGGCATGAACACTGAAGCTTTCTTT
abundance: NA
j_gene: TRBJ1-1
v_gene: TRBV19
d_gene: NA

CDR3aa: CASSTRATNEKLFF
CDR3nt: TGTGCCAGCAGTACTCGAGCCACTAATGAAAAACTGTTTTTT
abundance: NA
j_gene: TRBJ1-4
v_gene: TRBV6-5
d_gene: NA

CDR3aa: CASRTYTDTQYF
CDR3nt: TGTGCCAGCAGGACCTACACAGATACGCAGTATTTT
abundance: NA
j_gene: TRBJ2-3
v_gene: TRBV6-5
d_gene: NA

CDR3aa: CASSLRGGYGYTF
CDR3nt: TGTGCCAGCAGCTTACGGGGAGGCTACGGCTACACCTTC
abundance: NA
j_gene: TRBJ1-2
v_gene: TRBV5-8
d_gene: NA

CDR3aa: CASSRLRGRTEAFF
CDR3nt: TGTGCCAGCTCACGACTTCGGGGCAGGACTGAAGCTTTCTTT
abundance: once
j_gene: TRBJ1-1
v_gene: TRBV18
d_gene: NA

CDR3aa: CASRQDPATNEKLFF
CDR3nt: TGTGCCAGCAGACAAGACCCTGCAACTAATGAAAAACTGTTTTTT
abundance: NA
j_gene: TRBJ1-4
v_gene: TRBV6-5
d_gene: NA

CDR3aa: CASSMVKVLVNTEAFF
CDR3nt: TGTGCCAGTAGTATGGTCAAGGTACTGGTGAACACTGAAGCTTTCTTT
abundance: NA
j_gene: TRBJ1-1
v_gene: TRBV19
d_gene: NA

CDR3aa: CASTSIGTSGIAKNIQYF
CDR3nt: TGTGCCAGCACCTCCATCGGGACTAGCGGGATAGCCAAAAACATTCAGTACTTC
abundance: NA
j_gene: TRBJ2-4
v_gene: TRBV27
d_gene: TRBD2

CDR3aa: CASSSGLAGIQETQYF
CDR3nt: TGTGCCAGCAGTTCCGGACTAGCGGGCATCCAAGAGACCCAGTACTTC
abundance: NA
j_gene: TRBJ2-5
v_gene: TRBV27
d_gene: TRBD2

CDR3aa: CASSGGFRTGDTGELFF
CDR3nt: TGTGCCAGCAGTGGGGGTTTCCGGACAGGGGACACCGGGGAGCTGTTTTTT
abundance: NA
j_gene: TRBJ2-2
v_gene: TRBV2
d_gene: TRBD1

CDR3aa: CASRAGSSYNEQFF
CDR3nt: TGTGCCAGCAGGGCAGGGAGCTCCTACAATGAGCAGTTCTTC
abundance: NA
j_gene: TRBJ2-1
v_gene: TRBV25-1
d_gene: NA

CDR3aa: CATSRDPRTSDEQFF
CDR3nt: TGTGCCACCAGCAGAGATCCGAGGACTAGCGATGAGCAGTTCTTC
abundance: NA
j_gene: TRBJ2-1
v_gene: TRBV15
d_gene: TRBD2

CDR3aa: CASSGLASGYNEQFF
CDR3nt: TGTGCCAGTTCCGGACTAGCCAGCGGCTACAATGAGCAGTTCTTC
abundance: NA
j_gene: TRBJ2-1
v_gene: TRBV6-5
d_gene: TRBD2

CDR3aa: CASSLEQADEKLFF
CDR3nt: TGCGCCAGCAGCTTGGAACAGGCCGATGAAAAACTGTTTTTT
abundance: NA
j_gene: TRBJ1-4
v_gene: TRBV5-1
d_gene: NA

CDR3aa: CASSYPASNQPQHF
CDR3nt: TGTGCCAGCAGTTATCCAGCTAGCAATCAGCCCCAGCATTTT
abundance: NA
j_gene: TRBJ1-5
v_gene: TRBV6-2/TRBV6-3
d_gene: NA

CDR3aa: CASSIEGTENYGYTF
CDR3nt: TGTGCCAGTAGTATAGAAGGGACGGAGAACTATGGCTACACCTTC
abundance: NA
j_gene: TRBJ1-2
v_gene: TRBV19
d_gene: NA

CDR3aa: CASSETGVYSPLHF
CDR3nt: TGTGCCAGCAGTGAAACAGGGGTTTATTCACCCCTCCACTTT
abundance: NA
j_gene: TRBJ1-6
v_gene: TRBV2
d_gene: TRBD1

CDR3aa: CASSEWGRGNQPQHF
CDR3nt: TGTGCCAGCAGTGAATGGGGCAGGGGCAATCAGCCCCAGCATTTT
abundance: NA
j_gene: TRBJ1-5
v_gene: TRBV6-1
d_gene: NA

CDR3aa: CATESRGKDEQFF
CDR3nt: TGTGCCACCGAAAGCAGGGGTAAGGATGAGCAGTTCTTC
abundance: NA
j_gene: TRBJ2-1
v_gene: TRBV24-1
d_gene: NA

CDR3aa: CASSLPGTTEAFF
CDR3nt: TGTGCCAGCAGCCTTCCTGGGACCACTGAAGCTTTCTTT
abundance: NA
j_gene: TRBJ1-1
v_gene: TRBV3-1/TRBV3-2
d_gene: NA

CDR3aa: CASSDSPSGRATETQYF
CDR3nt: TGTGCCAGCAGTGATAGTCCTAGCGGGAGGGCCACGGAGACCCAGTACTTC
abundance: NA
j_gene: TRBJ2-5
v_gene: TRBV6-1
d_gene: TRBD2

CDR3aa: CASSLTSGTAGGNTIYF
CDR3nt: TGTGCCAGCAGTCTCACCTCCGGGACGGCGGGGGGAAACACCATATATTTT
abundance: NA
j_gene: TRBJ1-3
v_gene: TRBV6-6
d_gene: NA

CDR3aa: CASSYKNSYEQYF
CDR3nt: TGTGCCAGCAGCTACAAGAATTCCTACGAGCAGTACTTC
abundance: once
j_gene: TRBJ2-7
v_gene: TRBV5-6
d_gene: NA

CDR3aa: CASSETASGAYEQYF
CDR3nt: TGTGCCAGCAGTGAAACGGCTAGCGGAGCCTACGAGCAGTACTTC
abundance: NA
j_gene: TRBJ2-7
v_gene: TRBV6-1
d_gene: TRBD2

CDR3aa: CASSLARGRTEAFF
CDR3nt: TGCGCCAGCAGCTTGGCAAGGGGAAGGACTGAAGCTTTCTTT
abundance: NA
j_gene: TRBJ1-1
v_gene: TRBV5-1
d_gene: NA

CDR3aa: CASSQDIQVHEQYF
CDR3nt: TGTGCCAGCAGCCAAGATATCCAGGTCCACGAGCAGTACTTC
abundance: NA
j_gene: TRBJ2-7
v_gene: TRBV3-1/TRBV3-2
d_gene: NA

CDR3aa: CASSISQAGYTF
CDR3nt: TGTGCCAGTAGTATCTCTCAGGCTGGCTACACCTTC
abundance: NA
j_gene: TRBJ1-2
v_gene: TRBV19
d_gene: NA

CDR3aa: CASSLVGLGGRRDQPQHF
CDR3nt: TGTGCCAGCAGCTTGGTGGGCCTCGGAGGTAGAAGGGATCAGCCCCAGCATTTT
abundance: NA
j_gene: TRBJ1-5
v_gene: TRBV5-8
d_gene: NA